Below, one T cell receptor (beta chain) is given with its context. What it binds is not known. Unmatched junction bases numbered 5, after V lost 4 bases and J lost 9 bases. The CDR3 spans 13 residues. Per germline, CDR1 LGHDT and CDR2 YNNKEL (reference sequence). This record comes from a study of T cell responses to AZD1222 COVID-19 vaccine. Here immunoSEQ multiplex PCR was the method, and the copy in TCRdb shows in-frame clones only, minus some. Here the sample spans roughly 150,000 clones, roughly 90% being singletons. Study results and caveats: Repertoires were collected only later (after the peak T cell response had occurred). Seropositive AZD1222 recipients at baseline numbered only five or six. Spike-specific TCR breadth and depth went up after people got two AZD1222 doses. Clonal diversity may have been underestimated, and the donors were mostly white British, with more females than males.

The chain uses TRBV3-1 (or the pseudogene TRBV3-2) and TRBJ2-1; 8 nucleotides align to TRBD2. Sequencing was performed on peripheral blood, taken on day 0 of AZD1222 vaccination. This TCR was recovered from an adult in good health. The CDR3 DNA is TGTGCCAGCAGCCCCGGACTAGCTGGTGAGCAGTTCTTC. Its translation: CASSPGLAGEQFF.